This entry lists 6 T cell receptor beta chains sequenced from one sample in a study of blood T cell repertoires in COVID-19. Method: immunoSEQ multiplex PCR; TCRdb's copy keeps in-frame clones and lacks some. The sample records about 83,000 clones, over 85% being singletons. Sequencing was carried out using peripheral blood. The source is a woman older than 75 with active or convalescent COVID-19.

About this clone itself: A read error may account for a junction end that differs from germline. The chain recombines TRBV2 with TRBJ1-5, with 7 bases matching TRBD1. CDR1 and CDR2 from the germline V gene are SNHLY and FYNNEI. This CDR3 comprises 14 residues. In nucleotides, the CDR3 is TGTGCCAGCAGCGAAGACAGGGTTAGGCAGCCCCAGCATTTT. This codes for CASSEDRVRQPQHF.

The gene calls are TRBV12-5 and TRBJ2-7; 8 positions match TRBD2. V trimming: 4 bases; J trimming: 4 bases; junction bases outside the gene matches: 12. Germline CDR1 is LGHNT and CDR2 is FRNRAP. This CDR3 spans 16 amino acids. This CDR3 reads CASGSPDRGGMYEQYF. CDR3 DNA sequence: TGTGCTAGTGGTTCGCCCGATCGGGGGGGTATGTACGAGCAGTACTTC.

The chain carries TRBV6-2 or TRBV6-3 and TRBJ2-4; the D is unclear. V lost 5 bases, J lost 1 base, and 12 bases lay in between. Germline assignment: CDR1 MNHEY and CDR2 SVGEGT. This CDR3 has 15 residues. The CDR3 reads CASSSQGAAKNIQYF. In DNA, the CDR3 is TGTGCCAGCAGTAGCCAAGGAGCGGCCAAAAACATTCAGTACTTC.

V is TRBV9 and J is TRBJ2-1, with 12 bases aligning to TRBD1. The V segment lost 3 bases and the J segment 7 bases; nucleotides outside the gene matches: 5. Per the germline V gene, CDR1 is SGDLS and CDR2 is YYNGEE. The CDR3 sequence is 15 residues long. CDR3 sequence reads: CASSEGQGARNEQFF. CDR3 coding DNA: TGTGCCAGCAGCGAGGGACAGGGGGCTAGAAATGAGCAGTTCTTC.

The rearrangement joins TRBV7-9 to TRBJ1-4; 8 bases map to TRBD1. Trimming removed 6 bases from V and 4 bases from J; junction bases left unmatched: 13. CDR1 is SEHNR, CDR2 FQNEAQ, per germline (reference sequence). This CDR3 has 17 amino acids. The CDR3 sequence: CASSFPDRAPDNEKLFF. In DNA form, the CDR3 reads TGTGCCAGCAGTTTCCCGGACAGGGCGCCTGATAATGAAAAACTGTTTTTT.

The chain couples TRBV18 to TRBJ1-4; D is possibly TRBD1 (5 bases). V gave up 2 bases and J gave up 0 bases, with 10 bases separating them. CDR3 length: 16 residues. The germline CDR1 and CDR2 sequences are KGHSH and LQKENI. CDR3 in DNA: TGTGCCAGCTCACCAGAACAGGTTGCAACTAATGAAAAACTGTTTTTT. Its protein product is CASSPEQVATNEKLFF. Filled out from reference TRBV18 and TRBJ1-4, the complete variable domain reads NAGVMQNPRHLVRRRGQEARLRCSPMKGHSHVYWYRQLPEEGLKFMVYLQKENIIDESGMPKERFSAEFPKEGPSILRIQQVVRGDSAAYFCASSPEQVATNEKLFFGSGTQLSVL.